These 25 T cell receptor beta chains were sequenced from one sample in a study of blood T cells in healthy people across ages. A J-beta primer mix and a sample-barcoded 5' primer were used in a second PCR of roughly 7 to 12 cycles. TCRdb called the 5' RACE reads again in MiXCR, with one record for every CDR3 protein. The data hold roughly 830,000 distinct CDR3 sequences, with 60% to 80% observed a single time. The sequencing sample was made of blood. The receptor source for this set is a man aged 30 to 39 in good health.

This chain connects TRBV29-1 to TRBJ2-5; 10 positions match TRBD2. Per the germline V gene, CDR1 is SQVTM and CDR2 is ANQGSEA. This CDR3 has 16 amino acids. V was pared by 0 bases and J by 5 bases, with 9 bases of the junction left unmatched. CDR3: CSVEDVGRAGGETQYF. CDR3 DNA: TGCAGCGTTGAAGATGTTGGACGAGCGGGGGGGGAGACCCAGTACTTC.

Comments on this clonotype: Possible read error: a much larger clone is one base away. This chain joins TRBV28 and TRBJ2-7; weak D call: TRBD2 (6 bases). CDR1 and CDR2 from the germline V gene are MDHEN and SYDVKM. V gave up 2 bases and J gave up 10 bases, with 24 bases separating them. The CDR3 loop spans 16 amino acids. As DNA, the CDR3 is TGTGCCAGCAGTTTAGGGGGGACGGCCGAACAAGAGGCCCAGTACTTC. It specifies CASSLGGTAEQEAQYF.

The V gene is TRBV11-2, the J gene TRBJ1-5; D not certain. The CDR3 is 13 amino acids. V lost 5 bases to trimming and J lost 8 bases, with 13 bases between them. Germline V CDR1 and CDR2: SGHAT, FQNNGV. The CDR3 region has the DNA TGTGCCAGCAGCACGGACTGGGGTAAGCCCCAGCATTTT. It specifies CASSTDWGKPQHF. The complete variable domain, with remaining parts taken from reference TRBV11-2 and TRBJ1-5, reads EAGVAQSPRYKIIEKRQSVAFWCNPISGHATLYWYQQILGQGPKLLIQFQNNGVVDDSQLPKDRFSAERLKGVDSTLKIQPAKLEDSAVYLCASSTDWGKPQHFGDGTRLSIL.

This clonotype was recorded a few times. The gene calls are TRBV29-1 and TRBJ2-3; D unresolved. The V end lost 7 bases, the J end lost 4 bases, and 6 bases lay between the germline ends. CDR3 length: 10 amino acids. Germline lookup yields CDR1 SQVTM and CDR2 ANQGSEA. In DNA form, the CDR3 reads TGCAGCGACCTGGCAGATACGCAGTATTTT. The encoded protein is CSDLADTQYF.

The chain has TRBV4-3 and TRBJ2-5, with TRBD2 identical over 7 bases. The germline gives CDR1 LGHNA, CDR2 YSLEER. The V and J ends lost 0 bases and 5 bases, in that order; junction bases with no gene match: 3. This CDR3 has 14 amino acids. The CDR3 DNA follows: TGCGCCAGCAGCCAAGATCAAGCGGGGGAGACCCAGTACTTC. Translated: CASSQDQAGETQYF.

There are a few counts of this clonotype. The chain is built from TRBV9 and TRBJ1-2; D possibly corresponds to TRBD1 (6 bases). The V and J ends lost 0 bases and 3 bases respectively, with 12 bases between them. The CDR3 contains 15 residues. Germline V gene data show CDR1 as SGDLS and CDR2 as YYNGEE. The CDR3 DNA reads as TGTGCCAGCAGCGTAGAGGGGGAACTGGACTATGGCTACACCTTC. Protein product: CASSVEGELDYGYTF.

The chain combines TRBV4-2 with TRBJ2-3, with a weak D call TRBD2 (5 bases). V was shortened by 1 base and J by 0 bases, with 11 bases between the two germline ends. There are 16 residues in the CDR3. Germline V gene data show CDR1 as LGHNA and CDR2 as YNFKEQ. The CDR3 DNA sequence: TGTGCCAGCAGCCAAGGAGCGGTTTCTAGCACAGATACGCAGTATTTT. Its translation: CASSQGAVSSTDTQYF.

This clonotype was detected only a few times. The chain has TRBV11-2 and TRBJ2-3; 16 positions match TRBD2. Trimming at V came to 5 bases and at J to 6 bases, leaving 5 bases not matched to a gene. The CDR3 sequence is 16 residues long. Germline V gene data show CDR1 as SGHAT and CDR2 as FQNNGV. CDR3 nucleotides: TGTGCCAGCAGCCCCCAGGGACTAGCGGGGGGGGATACGCAGTATTTT. Its protein is CASSPQGLAGGDTQYF.

As for this clonotype: Germline is not matched at one junction end, which may reflect a read error. The CDR3 region has the DNA TGCAGTGCTGACCGGGGCCGAAATGAGCGGTTCTTC. Translated, it gives CSADRGRNERFF. V gene TRBV20-1 combines with J gene TRBJ2-1; D might be TRBD1 or TRBD2, each matching 5 bases. In germline, CDR1 is DFQATT, CDR2 SNEGSKA (reference sequence). The CDR3 loop spans 12 amino acids.

A few counts support this clonotype. The chain carries TRBV7-2 and TRBJ1-5; D uncertain. V dropped 5 bases and J dropped 11 bases, with 10 bases sitting between them. Germline V gene lookup returns CDR1 SGHTA and CDR2 FQGNSA. This CDR3 spans 11 amino acids. The CDR3 spells CASSLGRTQHF. CDR3 nucleotide sequence: TGTGCCAGCAGCCTGGGTAGGACCCAGCATTTT.

The V and J genes are TRBV12-3 or TRBV12-4 and TRBJ2-1; 13 positions match TRBD2. Trimming took 6 bases from V and 0 from J; bases not matched to a gene: 5. The CDR3 totals 17 residues. CDR3 coding DNA: TGTGCCAGCAGAACGACTAGCGGGGGGAGCTCCTACAATGAGCAGTTCTTC. Protein product: CASRTTSGGSSYNEQFF.

CDR3 sequence: CASSLRDTSGNTIYF. Here the CDR3 DNA reads TGTGCCAGCAGCCTACGGGACACCTCTGGAAACACCATATATTTT. This sequence joins TRBV9 and TRBJ1-3; tentative D call: TRBD1 (6 bases). V dropped 4 bases and J dropped 0 bases, with 11 bases sitting between them. This CDR3 is built from 15 residues. Germline CDR1 reads SGDLS; CDR2 reads YYNGEE.

The chain couples TRBV7-9 to TRBJ2-1; 7 nucleotides align to TRBD2. Germline V gene sequence: CDR1 SEHNR, CDR2 FQNEAQ (reference sequence). This CDR3 spans 15 amino acids. V shed 10 bases, J shed 4 bases, and the junction held 13 bases outside the gene matches. The CDR3 DNA reads as TGTGCCACCGCCTTCGCGGGACTACGTTACAATGAGCAGTTCTTC. It specifies CATAFAGLRYNEQFF.

Only a few counts were recorded for this clonotype. The CDR3 protein is CAIRGGSGEQYF. The CDR3 region has the DNA TGTGCCATCAGGGGGGGATCGGGCGAGCAGTACTTC. The chain recombines TRBV7-9 with TRBJ2-7, with D perhaps matching TRBD1 or TRBD2 (7 bases each). V dropped 10 bases and J dropped 6 bases, with 16 bases sitting between them. This CDR3 comprises 12 residues. The germline gives CDR1 SEHNR, CDR2 FQNEAQ (reference sequence).

V usage is TRBV9 and J usage is TRBJ1-5; possible D gene TRBD1, 5 bases. This CDR3 contains 15 residues. V lost 5 bases to trimming and J lost 9 bases, with 21 bases between them. In germline, CDR1 is SGDLS, CDR2 YYNGEE. The CDR3 sequence: CASRPGLDPFRPQHF. CDR3 coding DNA: TGTGCCAGCAGACCGGGGCTCGATCCATTTCGGCCCCAGCATTTT.

This clonotype has just a few counts. The chain recombines TRBV4-2 with TRBJ2-7; D not resolved. Trimming took 0 bases from V and 0 from J, leaving 12 bases between them. Germline CDR1 is LGHNA and CDR2 is YNFKEQ. The CDR3 has 16 amino acids. CDR3 DNA sequence: TGTGCCAGCAGCCAAGATCGAGAGGAAGTCTCCTACGAGCAGTACTTC. As protein: CASSQDREEVSYEQYF.

This clonotype was recorded only once. The rearrangement joins TRBV7-2 to TRBJ2-1; perhaps D is TRBD1 or TRBD2 (5 bases each). Trimming took 5 bases from V and 2 from J, leaving 13 bases between them. The germline CDR1 and CDR2 sequences are SGHTA and FQGNSA. There are 15 residues in the CDR3. The CDR3 DNA reads as TGTGCCAGCAGCAACACCGGGACCACCTACAATGAGCAGTTCTTC. Translated, it gives CASSNTGTTYNEQFF.

V is TRBV6-5 and J is TRBJ1-1; the D gene is possibly TRBD1 (5 bases). The CDR3 extends over 16 amino acids. The germline V gene encodes CDR1 MNHEY and CDR2 SVGAGI. V was shortened by 5 bases and J by 0 bases, with 16 bases between the two germline ends. The CDR3 sequence is CASSPRGQAMNTEAFF. For the CDR3, the DNA is TGTGCCAGCAGTCCCCGGGGCCAGGCGATGAACACTGAAGCTTTCTTT.

This clonotype was seen a single time. This chain joins TRBV7-3 and TRBJ2-1, with 8 nucleotides matching TRBD1. Germline V gene sequence: CDR1 SGHTA, CDR2 FQGTGA. CDR3 length: 16 residues. The junction had 9 bases not matched to a gene; V was cut back by 3 bases and J by 5 bases. The CDR3 DNA reads as TGTGCCAGCAGCTTTATCGGGACAGGTTATAACAATGAGCAGTTCTTC. Residues: CASSFIGTGYNNEQFF.

The chain is built from TRBV7-9 and TRBJ1-1; D gene uncertain. The CDR3 is made up of 14 amino acids. V gave up 3 bases and J gave up 5 bases, with 13 bases separating them. Germline V lookup: CDR1 SEHNR, CDR2 FQNEAQ (reference sequence). The CDR3 loop is CASSLMSGETEAFF. The CDR3, as DNA: TGTGCCAGCAGCTTGATGAGTGGGGAAACTGAAGCTTTCTTT.

The chain is built from TRBV28 and TRBJ2-1, with D possibly being TRBD1 or TRBD2 (7 bases each). Trimming shortened V by 4 bases and J by 3 bases, and 16 bases separated the two germline ends. Germline assignment: CDR1 MDHEN and CDR2 SYDVKM. This CDR3 is 16 amino acids long. CDR3 nucleotides: TGTGCCAGCAGTTCCCGCCAGGGGGGGATCTACAATGAGCAGTTCTTC. Residues: CASSSRQGGIYNEQFF.

The chain recombines TRBV7-9 with TRBJ2-1; unclear D gene. Trimming removed 4 bases from V and 8 bases from J, with 9 bases in between. This CDR3 is built from 12 residues. CDR1 and CDR2 (germline): SEHNR, FQNEAQ (reference sequence). The CDR3, as DNA: TGTGCCAGCAGCTCTGGGTGGCATGAGCAGTTCTTC. Translating gives CASSSGWHEQFF.

This clonotype has a handful of counts. The chain carries TRBV7-2 and TRBJ2-4; D tentatively reads TRBD1 or TRBD2 (5 bases each). The better agreement between TRBJ2-7 and the DNA end casts doubt on the J call. The CDR3 length is 13 residues. CDR1 is SGHTA and CDR2 is FQGNSA in the germline V gene. The CDR3 DNA reads as TGTGCCAGCAGCTTGTCAAGGGACCACGAGCAGTACTTC. Encoded protein: CASSLSRDHEQYF.

The rearrangement joins TRBV7-9 to TRBJ2-3; 8 bases line up with TRBD2. CDR3 length equals 16 residues. V trimming: 3 bases; J trimming: 1 base; junction bases outside the gene matches: 6. The germline V gene has CDR1 SEHNR and CDR2 FQNEAQ (reference sequence). Here the CDR3 reads CASSFGGALGTDTQYF. In nucleotides, the CDR3 is TGTGCCAGCAGCTTCGGGGGGGCCTTGGGCACAGATACGCAGTATTTT.

There are a few counts of this clonotype. The chain uses TRBV7-2 and TRBJ1-6; a possible D gene is TRBD1 (6 bases). The V gene's germline CDR1 is SGHTA and CDR2 FQGNSA. The V end lost 3 bases, the J end lost 3 bases, and 12 bases lay between the germline ends. The CDR3 runs 16 residues. The CDR3 spells CASSFGQRLYNSPLHF. The DNA of the CDR3 is TGTGCCAGCAGCTTCGGACAGAGGCTCTATAATTCACCCCTCCACTTT.